These 5 T cell receptor beta chains share one sample of origin, sequenced in a study of control samples from healthy donors and cancer patients. Sequenced by immunoSEQ multiplex PCR; TCRdb stores in-frame clones only, minus some. The data contain approximately 130,000 clones, 80% to 90% of them singletons. The specimen was blood. These receptors all come from a man aged 35-49 years in good health.

The gene calls are TRBV19 and TRBJ2-7; D is uncertain. This CDR3 spans 12 amino acids. Trimming left V 6 bases short and J 1 base short, with 7 bases between. Germline CDR1 and CDR2: LNHDA and SQIVND (reference sequence). In DNA form, the CDR3 reads TGTGCCAGTAGCGACAAATCCTACGAGCAGTACTTC. Its translation is CASSDKSYEQYF. Full variable domain (remainder filled in from reference TRBV19 and TRBJ2-7): DGGITQSPKYLFRKEGQNVTLSCEQNLNHDAMYWYRQDPGQGLRLIYYSQIVNDFQKGDIAEGYSVSREKKESFPLTVTSAQKNPTAFYLCASSDKSYEQYFGPGTRLTVT.

The chain carries TRBV2 and TRBJ1-6; 10 bases are a match to TRBD1. Losses at the gene ends were 5 bases for V and 7 bases for J; bases not matched to a gene: 2. CDR3 length: 14 residues. Per the germline V gene, CDR1 is SNHLY and CDR2 is FYNNEI. CDR3 DNA sequence: TGTGCCAGCAGTTCGGACAGGGGGAATTCACCCCTCCACTTT. It translates to CASSSDRGNSPLHF.

The chain couples TRBV18 to TRBJ2-3, with a tentative D call TRBD1 (5 bases). This CDR3 has 15 amino acids. Trimming left V 1 base short and J 4 bases short, with 12 bases between. Germline lookup yields CDR1 KGHSH and CDR2 LQKENI. The CDR3 sequence: CASSPQQGRADTQYF. CDR3 coding DNA: TGTGCCAGCTCACCACAGCAGGGCAGGGCAGATACGCAGTATTTT.

V and J are TRBV6-6 and TRBJ1-1; D possibly corresponds to TRBD1 (6 bases). Germline V lookup: CDR1 MNHNY, CDR2 SVGAGI (reference sequence). The CDR3 is made up of 15 amino acids. The V and J ends lost 5 bases and 5 bases respectively, with 18 bases between them. The CDR3 loop is CASSPPRGAGTEAFF. The CDR3 DNA follows: TGTGCCAGCAGTCCGCCCAGGGGTGCGGGAACTGAAGCTTTCTTT.

The chain joins TRBV13 to TRBJ2-1; the match to TRBD2 covers 8 bases. The CDR3 length is 15 residues. In germline, CDR1 is PRHDT, CDR2 FYEKMQ (reference sequence). V was pared by 5 bases and J by 4 bases, with 7 bases of the junction left unmatched. The CDR3 DNA follows: TGTGCCAGCAGCCTTAGCGGGGTTAATTACAATGAGCAGTTCTTC. This codes for CASSLSGVNYNEQFF.